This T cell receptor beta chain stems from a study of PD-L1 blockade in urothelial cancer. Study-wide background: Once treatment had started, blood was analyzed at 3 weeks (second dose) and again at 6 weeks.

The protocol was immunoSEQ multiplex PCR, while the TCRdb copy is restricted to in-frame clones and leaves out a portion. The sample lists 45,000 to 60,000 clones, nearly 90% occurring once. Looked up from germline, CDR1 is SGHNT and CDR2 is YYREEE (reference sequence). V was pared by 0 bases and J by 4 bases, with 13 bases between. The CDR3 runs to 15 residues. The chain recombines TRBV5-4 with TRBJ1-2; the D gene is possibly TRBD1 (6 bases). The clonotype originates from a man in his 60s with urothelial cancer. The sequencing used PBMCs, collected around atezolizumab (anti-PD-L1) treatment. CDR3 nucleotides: TGTGCCAGCAGCTTGGGCCCCGGGACATTCTATGGCTACACCTTC. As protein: CASSLGPGTFYGYTF.